A selection of T cell receptor beta chains follows, all from one sample in a study of identical twins. From the 5' RACE reads, TCRdb called clonotypes with MiXCR, one entry per CDR3 protein. The sample carries 450,000 or so distinct CDR3 sequences, approximately 17% recorded once. Sequencing was performed on naive T cells sorted from blood. These receptors came from a man aged 45-65 years in good health. The conserved cysteine and the conserved F or W are not part of the CDR3 here. Each record gives: V gene, CDR3 protein.

V: TRBV7-9; CDR3: ASSLSRLDEQF
V: TRBV12-3/TRBV12-4; CDR3: ASSFRGPDSNQPQH
V: TRBV6-4; CDR3: ASSERATDYNEQF
V: TRBV2; CDR3: ASSDPGRADTGELF
V: TRBV21-1; CDR3: ASSKAPNEQY
V: TRBV15; CDR3: ATGSGGATYNEQF
V: TRBV10-3; CDR3: ATGQLDYEQY
V: TRBV10-3; CDR3: AIGGGSGNTIY
V: TRBV20-1; CDR3: SASSDTGELF
V: TRBV7-2; CDR3: ASSLGSANQETQY
V: TRBV9; CDR3: ASSVGQGNTEAF
V: TRBV4-3; CDR3: ASSQVGGPYNEQF
V: TRBV5-1; CDR3: ASSLVSTGISTEAF
V: TRBV5-1; CDR3: ASSLGAGVAGELF
V: TRBV5-1; CDR3: ASSLEGLGGTDTQY
V: TRBV6-2/TRBV6-3; CDR3: ASSPGQGTNTGELF
V: TRBV20-1; CDR3: SARRRDRVETQY
V: TRBV18; CDR3: ASSGLAGVGEQY
V: TRBV7-9; CDR3: ASSLLVRNTDTQY
V: TRBV6-1; CDR3: ASSTPGRKGTDTQY
V: TRBV5-1; CDR3: ASSLEVARELDTQY
V: TRBV4-2; CDR3: ASSQGRGAHTGELF
V: TRBV12-3/TRBV12-4; CDR3: ASSLLTGLRTEAF
V: TRBV20-1; CDR3: SARGTSRHSYEQY
V: TRBV20-1; CDR3: SATNQDRQETQY
V: TRBV7-9; CDR3: ASSLDGLAVAEQF
V: TRBV20-1; CDR3: SARGGPGELF
V: TRBV12-3/TRBV12-4; CDR3: ASSAEGLAGPGDTQY
V: TRBV27; CDR3: ASSPFSRVGGSYEQY
V: TRBV7-6; CDR3: ASSLRVQGGNSPLH
V: TRBV10-3; CDR3: AIRSGLGDNEQF
V: TRBV5-5; CDR3: ASSTSGRSSYNEQF
V: TRBV4-3; CDR3: ASSQEPQGYYGYT
V: TRBV7-9; CDR3: ASSLVASGAYEQF
V: TRBV28; CDR3: ASSPDRTYTEAF
V: TRBV12-3/TRBV12-4; CDR3: ASSPGTGNNEQY
V: TRBV20-1; CDR3: SARPLLAGGRYEQY
V: TRBV5-1; CDR3: ASGPTTGELF
V: TRBV4-2; CDR3: ASSQDRATGELF
V: TRBV20-1; CDR3: SARGPAYEQY
V: TRBV7-8; CDR3: ASSRDRGLTGELF
V: TRBV4-3; CDR3: ASSLIGSYNEQF
V: TRBV5-1; CDR3: ASSLVADNNEKLF
V: TRBV5-1; CDR3: ASSLVPENTGELF
V: TRBV11-2; CDR3: ASSLDGLAYEQF
V: TRBV12-3/TRBV12-4; CDR3: ASRATGANVLT
V: TRBV11-2; CDR3: ASSLEGLRDTQY
V: TRBV12-3/TRBV12-4; CDR3: ASRLTAGGPIDTQY
V: TRBV5-6; CDR3: ASSLILRRQGAYEQY
V: TRBV6-2/TRBV6-3; CDR3: ASSDRGKTDTQY
V: TRBV5-5; CDR3: ASSSRGQLVSNEKLF
V: TRBV6-5; CDR3: ASSYSSRGNEQF
V: TRBV20-1; CDR3: SARGRRDQPQH
V: TRBV30; CDR3: AWGLAGGGLAKNIQY